Listed here are 10 T cell receptor beta chains from one sample, sequenced in a study of blood T cells in healthy people across ages. Primers used in a second PCR of about 7 to 12 cycles were a sample-barcoded 5' primer and a J-beta primer mix. TCRdb itself ran the 5' RACE reads through MiXCR, one entry per CDR3 protein. The sample includes about 640,000 distinct CDR3 sequences, approximately 30% of them seen just once. The sequencing input was blood. These receptors all stem from a woman aged 80 or over in good health.

V usage is TRBV10-2 and J usage is TRBJ2-3; 12 bases are a match to TRBD2. The V and J ends lost 5 bases and 4 bases, in that order; junction bases with no gene match: 19. From germline, CDR1 is WSHSY and CDR2 SAAADI. This CDR3 spans 20 amino acids. CDR3 DNA sequence: TGCGCCAGCAGTCTATACTCGACTAGCGGGGGCTCCTCTAGCGCAGATACGCAGTATTTT. This gives the protein CASSLYSTSGGSSSADTQYF.

The chain's CDR3 is CASSRNTMNTEAFF. The DNA for the CDR3 is TGTGCCAGCAGCCGCAACACCATGAACACTGAAGCTTTCTTT. The chain uses TRBV3-1 and TRBJ1-1; D unclear. Trimming removed 4 bases at V and 0 bases at J, with 9 bases between. The CDR3 is made up of 14 amino acids. Germline lookup yields CDR1 LGHDT and CDR2 YNNKEL (reference sequence).

The J gene is TRBJ1-2, the V gene TRBV7-9, with TRBD1 matching over 9 bases. There are 13 residues in the CDR3. J lost 8 bases, V lost 7 bases, and 8 bases had no gene match. The germline CDR1 and CDR2 sequences are SEHNR and FQNEAQ (reference sequence). The DNA for the CDR3 is TGTGCCAGCACCTCGGGACAGGGCCGCGGCTACACCTTC. It specifies CASTSGQGRGYTF.

J is TRBJ1-6 and V is TRBV30; 9 nucleotides line up with TRBD1. Germline assignment: CDR1 GTSNPN and CDR2 SVGIG (reference sequence). The CDR3 has 15 amino acids. CDR3 sequence reads: CAYGGQGRMNSPLHF. CDR3 DNA sequence: TGTGCTTACGGGGGACAGGGAAGAATGAATTCACCCCTCCACTTT.

This clonotype was seen repeatedly, ten times or more. V and J are TRBV10-3 and TRBJ2-7; weak D call: TRBD2 (7 bases). There are 13 residues in the CDR3. Germline V CDR1 and CDR2: ENHRY, SYGVKD. The V end lost 4 bases, the J end lost 6 bases, and 13 bases lay between the germline ends. Here the CDR3 reads CAISGGGIVEQYF. In DNA, the CDR3 is TGTGCCATCAGTGGGGGGGGCATTGTCGAGCAGTACTTC.

This clonotype was seen ten or more times. This chain connects TRBV7-3 to TRBJ2-3; 16 positions match TRBD2. Per germline, CDR1 SGHTA and CDR2 FQGTGA. V lost 5 bases and J lost 3; bases outside the gene matches: 11. The CDR3 has 19 amino acids. The CDR3 DNA sequence: TGTGCCAGCAGCCCAGGGACTAGCGGGGGGGCTAGCCCGACAGATACGCAGTATTTT. This gives the protein CASSPGTSGGASPTDTQYF.

This clonotype has a count of ten or more. The genes are TRBV20-1 and TRBJ2-5; D unclear. V lost 1 base and J lost 4, with 13 bases in between. Germline CDR1 is DFQATT and CDR2 is SNEGSKA (reference sequence). The CDR3 contains 14 residues. CDR3 loop: CSARGPQALETQYF. CDR3 sequence (DNA): TGCAGTGCTAGAGGGCCCCAAGCCTTAGAGACCCAGTACTTC.

For this clonotype: Since a much larger clone is just one base distant, this may be a read error. V gene TRBV20-1 combines with J gene TRBJ1-4, with D uncertain. The CDR3 has 12 residues. From germline, CDR1 is DFQATT and CDR2 SNEGSKA (reference sequence). CDR3 DNA: TGCAGTGCTGTAGGGAGAGATGAAAAACGGTTTTTT. Protein sequence: CSAVGRDEKRFF.

To note about this clonotype: Being one base from a much bigger clone, this may be a read error. This chain links TRBV7-2 with TRBJ2-5; D call uncertain. The CDR3 covers 15 residues. V was shortened by 10 bases and J by 11 bases, with 29 bases between the two germline ends. Germline V gene lookup returns CDR1 SGHTA and CDR2 FQGNSA. The CDR3 is CATGPENADYNEQYF. Written as DNA, the CDR3 is TGTGCCACGGGCCCGGAAAATGCAGATTACAATGAGCAGTACTTC. The variable domain in full, completed from reference TRBV7-2 and TRBJ2-5, reads GAGVSQSPSNKVTEKGKDVELRCDPISGHTALYWYRQSLGQGLEFLIYFQGNSAPDKSGLPSDRFSAERTGGSVSTLTIQRTQQEDSAVYLCATGPENADYNEQYFGPGTRLLVL.

This clonotype has ten or more counts. This may be a read error, as it is one base from a much larger clone. This chain joins TRBV6-2 or TRBV6-3 and TRBJ2-5; D unresolved. TRBJ2-1 explains the end of the DNA better; the J call may be wrong. CDR3 length: 11 residues. Germline assignment: CDR1 MNHEY and CDR2 SVGEGT. The CDR3 loop is CASSRQETQFF. CDR3 bases: TGTGCCAGCAGCCGGCAAGAGACCCAGTTCTTC.